This TCR beta chain appears in the sequencing data of a study of OX40 agonist ivuxolimab in advanced cancers. Overall study: Cancers in dose escalation were hepatocellular, melanoma, renal cell and head and neck. Three patients, one with hepatocellular carcinoma and two with cutaneous melanoma, responded partially.

Assay used: immunoSEQ multiplex PCR; TCRdb lists only in-frame clones, some missing. Seen here are about 100,000 clones, approximately 89% observed once, and the top ten hold approximately 0.16%. V shed 1 base, J shed 2 bases, and the junction held 3 bases outside the gene matches. Germline assignment: CDR1 SGHVS and CDR2 FNYEAQ. CDR3 length equals 16 residues. This sequence was found in an adult with an advanced solid tumor such as melanoma, head and neck, liver or kidney cancer. The sample was CD4+ or CD8+ T cells sorted from blood, taken in a trial of the OX40 agonist ivuxolimab. The chain is built from TRBV7-6 and TRBJ2-1; 9 bases line up with TRBD2. Here the CDR3 DNA reads TGTGCCAGCAGCTTAGGAGTAGCGGGGGCCTACAATGAGCAGTTCTTC. This encodes CASSLGVAGAYNEQFF. Full variable domain (rest looked up from reference TRBV7-6 and TRBJ2-1): GAGVSQSPRYKVTKRGQDVALRCDPISGHVSLYWYRQALGQGPEFLTYFNYEAQQDKSGLPNDRFSAERPEGSISTLTIQRTEQRDSAMYRCASSLGVAGAYNEQFFGPGTRLTVL.